This T cell receptor beta chain was profiled in a study of T cell changes during pregnancy in multiple sclerosis (dated by TCRdb to between 2018 and 2020). About the study as a whole: Changes in the T cell repertoire over the course of pregnancy were examined in this study in women with multiple sclerosis.

The library was obtained by the immunoSEQ multiplex PCR assay. Here the immuneACCESS table is served through TCRdb, limited to in-frame sequences with V and J called. Missing clones are a known gap in these copies; in checked studies unresolved V genes cover under half, and the rest lacks a known reason. The sample yields about 59,000 clones; 91% were counted once. The top ten constitute around 0.9% of the sample. Compared with germline, V lacks 4 bases and J lacks 0 bases; bases without a gene match: 7. Counted from cysteine to phenylalanine, this CDR3 has 15 amino acids. Only CDR3 DNA is held: 45 bases, read in frame from base 1. CDR1 and CDR2 (SGHNT, YYREEE) derive from the germline V gene (reference sequence). A remark on this clone: It has no known antigen specificity. Qualities for individual bases were not recorded, and no much larger clone is one base off.

The receptor was isolated from a female donor with multiple sclerosis, enrolled in a pregnancy study. Source: peripheral blood, taken before pregnancy. Recombination connected TRBV5-4 to TRBJ2-7; 7 central bases correspond to TRBD2. The DNA sequence is as follows: TGTGCCAGCAGCCCACCGACTAGCTCCTCCTACGAGCAGTACTTC. Its protein is CASSPPTSSSYEQYF.